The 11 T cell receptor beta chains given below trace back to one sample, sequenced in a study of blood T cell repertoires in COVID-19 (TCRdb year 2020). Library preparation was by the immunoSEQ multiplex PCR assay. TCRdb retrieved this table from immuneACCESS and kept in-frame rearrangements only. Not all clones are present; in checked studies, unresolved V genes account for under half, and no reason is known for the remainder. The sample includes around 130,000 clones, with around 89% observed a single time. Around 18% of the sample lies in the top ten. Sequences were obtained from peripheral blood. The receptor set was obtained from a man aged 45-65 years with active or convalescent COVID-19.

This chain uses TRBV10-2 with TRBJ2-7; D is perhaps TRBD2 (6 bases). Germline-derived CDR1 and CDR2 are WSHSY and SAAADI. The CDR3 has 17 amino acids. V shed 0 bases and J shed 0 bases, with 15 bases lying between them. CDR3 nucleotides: TGCGCCAGCAGTGAGTCCCCAACCGGGACTTTCTCCTACGAGCAGTACTTC. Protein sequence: CASSESPTGTFSYEQYF.

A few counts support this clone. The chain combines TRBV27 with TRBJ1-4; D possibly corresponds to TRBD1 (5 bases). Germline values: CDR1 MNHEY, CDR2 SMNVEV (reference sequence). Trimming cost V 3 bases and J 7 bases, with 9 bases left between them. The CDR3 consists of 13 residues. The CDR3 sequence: CASSFSGFEKLFF. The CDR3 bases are TGTGCCAGCAGTTTCTCAGGGTTTGAAAAACTGTTTTTT.

This CDR3 reads CASSLRPQNNSPLHF. For the CDR3, the DNA is TGTGCCAGTAGCTTGAGGCCGCAGAATAATTCACCCCTCCACTTT. The rearrangement joins TRBV19 to TRBJ1-6; D not certain. CDR1 and CDR2 (germline): LNHDA, SQIVND (reference sequence). Trimming shortened V by 6 bases and J by 5 bases, and 14 bases separated the two germline ends. The CDR3 runs 15 residues.

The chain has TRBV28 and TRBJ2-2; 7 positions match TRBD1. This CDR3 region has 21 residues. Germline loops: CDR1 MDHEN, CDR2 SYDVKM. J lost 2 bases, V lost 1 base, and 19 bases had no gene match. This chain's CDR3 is CASSLYLGETGISKNTGELFF. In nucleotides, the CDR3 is TGTGCCAGCAGTTTATATTTAGGCGAGACAGGGATTTCGAAAAACACCGGGGAGCTGTTTTTT.

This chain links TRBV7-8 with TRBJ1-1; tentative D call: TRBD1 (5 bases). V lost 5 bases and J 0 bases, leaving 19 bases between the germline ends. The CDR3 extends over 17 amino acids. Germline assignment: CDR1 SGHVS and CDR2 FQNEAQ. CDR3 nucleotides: TGTGCCAGCAGCCCGGGGGTAGGTCGAGAGGTGAACACTGAAGCTTTCTTT. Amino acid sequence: CASSPGVGREVNTEAFF. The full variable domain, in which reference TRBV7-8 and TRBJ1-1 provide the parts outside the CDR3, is GAGVSQSPRYKVAKRGQDVALRCDPISGHVSLFWYQQALGQGPEFLTYFQNEAQLDKSGLPSDRFFAERPEGSVSTLKIQRTQQEDSAVYLCASSPGVGREVNTEAFFGQGTRLTVV.

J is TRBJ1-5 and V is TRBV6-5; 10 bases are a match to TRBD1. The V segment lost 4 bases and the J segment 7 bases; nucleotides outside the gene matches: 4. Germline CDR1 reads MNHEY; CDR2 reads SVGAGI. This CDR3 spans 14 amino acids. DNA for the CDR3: TGTGCCAGCAGTTCGGGACAGGGGTACCAGCCCCAGCATTTT. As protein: CASSSGQGYQPQHF.

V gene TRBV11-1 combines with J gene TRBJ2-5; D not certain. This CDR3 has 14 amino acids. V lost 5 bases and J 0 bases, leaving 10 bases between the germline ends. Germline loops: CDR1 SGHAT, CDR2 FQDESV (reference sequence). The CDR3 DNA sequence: TGTGCCAGCAGCCCTAGTGGATACCAAGAGACCCAGTACTTC. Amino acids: CASSPSGYQETQYF.

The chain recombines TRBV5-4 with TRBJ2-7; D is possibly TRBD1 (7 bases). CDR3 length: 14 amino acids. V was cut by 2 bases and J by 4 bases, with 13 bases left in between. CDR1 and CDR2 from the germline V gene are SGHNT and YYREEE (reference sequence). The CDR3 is CASSFGRGAYEQYF. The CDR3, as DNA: TGTGCCAGCAGCTTTGGCAGGGGGGCGTACGAGCAGTACTTC.

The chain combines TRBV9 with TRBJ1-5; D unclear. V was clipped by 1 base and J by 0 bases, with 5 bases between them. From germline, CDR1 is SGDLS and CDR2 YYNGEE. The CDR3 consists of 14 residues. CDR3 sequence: CASSVHNSNQPQHF. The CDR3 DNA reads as TGTGCCAGCAGCGTACACAATAGCAATCAGCCCCAGCATTTT.

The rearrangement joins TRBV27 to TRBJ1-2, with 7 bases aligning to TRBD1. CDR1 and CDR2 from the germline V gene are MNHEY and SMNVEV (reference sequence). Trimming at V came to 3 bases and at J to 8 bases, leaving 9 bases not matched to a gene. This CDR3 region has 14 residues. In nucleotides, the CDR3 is TGTGCCAGCAGTTTTGGACAGGTGATTCCGGGCTACACCTTC. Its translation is CASSFGQVIPGYTF.

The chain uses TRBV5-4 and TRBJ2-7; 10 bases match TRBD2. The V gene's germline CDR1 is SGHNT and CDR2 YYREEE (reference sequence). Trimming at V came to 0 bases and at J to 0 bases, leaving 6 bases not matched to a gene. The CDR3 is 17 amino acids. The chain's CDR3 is CASSLEGRLAGSYEQYF. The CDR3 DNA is TGTGCCAGCAGCTTGGAGGGCCGACTAGCGGGCTCCTACGAGCAGTACTTC.